The clone carrying this T cell receptor beta chain has only a few counts. This sample was included in a study of T cells in Graves' hyperthyroidism and ophthalmopathy. With 0 bases removed from V and 4 bases from J, the gap between germline ends came to 11 bases. CDR1 is SGDLS and CDR2 is YYNGEE in the germline V gene. The CDR3 runs 15 residues. RNA transcripts were the template for amplifying TCR beta CDR3 regions. Initially, a first-round RT-PCR of the TCR CDR3 employed the HTBI primer set. TCRdb itself ran the multiplex PCR reads through MiXCR, one entry per CDR3 protein. The sample gives 480,000 or so distinct CDR3 sequences, about 46% of which show up once; 35% to 50% is in the top ten.

V usage is TRBV9 and J usage is TRBJ1-5, with a possible D match to TRBD1 (6 bases). Sequencing used peripheral blood or thyroid tissue (not recorded which). The source of this sequence is an adult woman with Graves' disease, either hyperthyroidism or ophthalmopathy (not recorded which). The CDR3 region has the DNA TGTGCCAGCAGCGTAGATTGGCAGGGGAATCAGCCCCAGCATTTT. Translating gives CASSVDWQGNQPQHF.